This is a list of T cell receptor beta chains from one sample in a study of T cells in localized non-small cell lung cancer. Here immunoSEQ multiplex PCR was the method, and the copy in TCRdb shows in-frame clones only, minus some. The repertoire holds about 92,000 clones, with roughly 91% as singletons. The sequencing used PBMCs, collected before any cancer treatment. The receptors here all came from a woman between 35 and 75 years old with stage II squamous cell lung carcinoma. The CDR3 runs from the conserved cysteine through the conserved F or W. D genes are given only for firm matches. The size entry is marked missing in some rows and otherwise reads once, few, many or a size class.

once | . | 11 | TRBJ2-1 | TRBV6-5 | CASSLGNEQFF | TGTGCCAGTTCGTTGGGGAATGAGCAGTTCTTC
. | . | 14 | TRBJ2-7 | TRBV19 | CASSKRGDSYEQYF | TGTGCCAGTAGTAAGAGGGGAGATTCCTACGAGCAGTACTTC
. | TRBD2 | 18 | TRBJ2-5 | TRBV28 | CASSQGTSGGAGQETQYF | TGTGCCAGCAGCCAAGGGACTAGCGGGGGGGCGGGCCAAGAGACCCAGTACTTC
once | TRBD2 | 15 | TRBJ2-1 | TRBV5-1 | CASSPRTSGGNEQFF | TGCGCCAGCAGCCCCCGGACTAGCGGGGGAAATGAGCAGTTCTTC
. | . | 13 | TRBJ2-3 | TRBV19 | CASSFPLSDTQYF | TGTGCCAGTAGTTTCCCCCTTTCAGATACGCAGTATTTT
. | . | 16 | TRBJ1-3 | TRBV7-9 | CASSPTGPRSGNTIYF | TGTGCCAGCAGCCCAACTGGACCGCGCTCTGGAAACACCATATATTTT
. | . | 13 | TRBJ1-1 | TRBV6-1 | CASPRRVGGEAFF | TGTGCCAGCCCGCGGAGGGTAGGAGGGGAAGCTTTCTTT
. | . | 14 | TRBJ2-7 | TRBV7-8 | CASSETVPSYEQYF | TGTGCCAGCAGCGAGACAGTACCCTCCTACGAGCAGTACTTC
once | TRBD1 | 17 | TRBJ1-1 | TRBV28 | CASRYTGTGGAYTEAFF | TGTGCCAGCAGATACACCGGGACAGGGGGCGCGTACACTGAAGCTTTCTTT
. | . | 13 | TRBJ2-7 | TRBV6-5 | CASSYVGGLEQYF | TGTGCCAGCAGTTACGTGGGGGGGCTGGAGCAGTACTTC